This T cell receptor beta chain was captured by sequencing in a study of T cells in Graves' hyperthyroidism and ophthalmopathy. The investigators amplified TCR beta CDR3 regions from RNA transcripts. The HTBI primer set was used in a first-round RT-PCR of the TCR CDR3. TCRdb redid the calling of the multiplex PCR reads with MiXCR, one entry per CDR3 protein. Among 400,000 to 450,000 distinct CDR3 sequences listed, roughly 14% were seen once. Germline-derived CDR1 and CDR2 are LNHDA and SQIVND (reference sequence). CDR3 size: 16 residues. Germline trimming cut 7 bases from V and 6 bases from J; bases unmatched to any gene: 9. General study points: Blood also held most thyroid clonotypes expanded beyond 0.001.

This clonotype turned up a few times. Antigen: not known. Criteria for exclusion of patients were uncontrolled infection, other autoimmune disease, pregnancy or lactation. The rearrangement uses TRBV19 and TRBJ2-2; 12 bases fit TRBD1. Sequenced: blood. The clonotype comes from a man aged 18 to 29 with Graves' ophthalmopathy. The CDR3 coding sequence is TGTGCCAGTAATGGACCGGGACAGGGGGCTGCCGGGGAGCTGTTTTTT. Translation gives CASNGPGQGAAGELFF.